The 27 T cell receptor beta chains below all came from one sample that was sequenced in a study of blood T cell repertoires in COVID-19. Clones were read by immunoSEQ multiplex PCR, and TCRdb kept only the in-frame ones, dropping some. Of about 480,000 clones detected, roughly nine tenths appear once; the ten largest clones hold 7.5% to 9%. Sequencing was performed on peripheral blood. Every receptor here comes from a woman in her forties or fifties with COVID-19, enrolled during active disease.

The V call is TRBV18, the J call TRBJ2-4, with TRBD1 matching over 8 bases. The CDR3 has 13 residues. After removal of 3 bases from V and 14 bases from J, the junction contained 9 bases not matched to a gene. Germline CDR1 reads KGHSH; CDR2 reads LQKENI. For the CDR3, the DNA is TGTGCCAGCTCACCGGACCCCCGGGACAGGAAGTACTTC. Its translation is CASSPDPRDRKYF.

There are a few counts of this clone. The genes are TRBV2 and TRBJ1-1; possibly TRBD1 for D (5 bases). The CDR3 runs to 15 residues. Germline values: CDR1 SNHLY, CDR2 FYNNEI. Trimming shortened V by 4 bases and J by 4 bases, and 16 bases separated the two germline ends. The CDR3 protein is CASSVLGGRSTEAFF. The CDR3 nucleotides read TGTGCCAGCAGTGTTTTGGGGGGTCGGAGCACTGAAGCTTTCTTT.

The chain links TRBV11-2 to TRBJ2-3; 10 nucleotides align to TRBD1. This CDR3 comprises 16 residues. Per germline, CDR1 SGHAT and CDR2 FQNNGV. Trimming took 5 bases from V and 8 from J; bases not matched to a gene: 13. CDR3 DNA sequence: TGTGCCAGCAGCCAGCGGAGGGACAGGGGAAACCCTACGCAGTATTTT. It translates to CASSQRRDRGNPTQYF.

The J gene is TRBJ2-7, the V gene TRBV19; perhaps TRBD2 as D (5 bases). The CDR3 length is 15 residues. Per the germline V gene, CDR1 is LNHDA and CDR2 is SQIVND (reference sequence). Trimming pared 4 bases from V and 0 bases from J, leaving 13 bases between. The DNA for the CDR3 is TGTGCCAGTAGTAGTGAGGGCAGGACCTCCTACGAGCAGTACTTC. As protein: CASSSEGRTSYEQYF.

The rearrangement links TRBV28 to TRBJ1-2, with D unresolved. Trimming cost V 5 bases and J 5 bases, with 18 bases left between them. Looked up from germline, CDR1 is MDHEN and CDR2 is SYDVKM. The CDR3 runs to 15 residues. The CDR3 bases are TGTGCCAGCAGTCCTTTGGGAGGTAATGGGTATGGCTACACCTTC. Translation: CASSPLGGNGYGYTF.

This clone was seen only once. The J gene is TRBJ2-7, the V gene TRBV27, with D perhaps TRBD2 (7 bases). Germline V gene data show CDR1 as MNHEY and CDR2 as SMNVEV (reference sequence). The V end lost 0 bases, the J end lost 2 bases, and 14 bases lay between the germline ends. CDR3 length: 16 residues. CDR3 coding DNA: TGTGCCAGCAGTTTATCCCCGGGGGGCGGTACCTACGAGCAGTACTTC. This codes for CASSLSPGGGTYEQYF.

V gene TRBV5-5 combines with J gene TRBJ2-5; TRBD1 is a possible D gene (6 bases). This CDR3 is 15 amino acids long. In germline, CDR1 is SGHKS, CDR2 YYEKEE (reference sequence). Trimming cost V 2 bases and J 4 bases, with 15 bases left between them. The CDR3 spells CASSFISRGIETQYF. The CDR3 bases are TGTGCCAGCAGCTTTATATCCAGGGGCATAGAGACCCAGTACTTC.

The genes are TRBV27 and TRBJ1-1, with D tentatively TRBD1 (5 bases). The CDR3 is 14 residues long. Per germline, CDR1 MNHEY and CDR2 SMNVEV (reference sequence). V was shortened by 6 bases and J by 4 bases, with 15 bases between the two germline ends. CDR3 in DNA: TGTGCCAGCAGCTTGGATTTAAGGGGCACTGAAGCTTTCTTT. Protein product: CASSLDLRGTEAFF.

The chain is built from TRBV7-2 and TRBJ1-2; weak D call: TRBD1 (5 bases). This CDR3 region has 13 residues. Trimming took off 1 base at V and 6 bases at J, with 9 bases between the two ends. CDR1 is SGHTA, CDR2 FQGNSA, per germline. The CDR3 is CASSLEAGNGYTF. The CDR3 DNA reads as TGTGCCAGCAGCTTAGAAGCAGGGAATGGCTACACCTTC. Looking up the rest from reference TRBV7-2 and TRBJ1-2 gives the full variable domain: GAGVSQSPSNKVTEKGKDVELRCDPISGHTALYWYRQSLGQGLEFLIYFQGNSAPDKSGLPSDRFSAERTGGSVSTLTIQRTQQEDSAVYLCASSLEAGNGYTFGSGTRLTVV.

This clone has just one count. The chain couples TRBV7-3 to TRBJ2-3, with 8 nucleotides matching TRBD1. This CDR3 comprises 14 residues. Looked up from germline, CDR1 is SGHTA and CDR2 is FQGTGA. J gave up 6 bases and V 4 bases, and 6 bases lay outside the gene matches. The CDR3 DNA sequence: TGTGCCAGCAGCTCCAAGACAGGGGCCGATACGCAGTATTTT. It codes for CASSSKTGADTQYF.

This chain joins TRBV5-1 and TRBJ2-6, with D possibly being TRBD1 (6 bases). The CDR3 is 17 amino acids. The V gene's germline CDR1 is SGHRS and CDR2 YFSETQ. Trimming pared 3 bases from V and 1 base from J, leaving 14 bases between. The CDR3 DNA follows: TGCGCCAGCAGCTCCGGACAGACCTTGTCTGGGGCCAACGTCCTGACTTTC. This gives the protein CASSSGQTLSGANVLTF.

The CDR3 nucleotides read TGTGCCAGCACCGAGACAGGGGTCGGAAACACCATATATTTT. Its protein product is CASTETGVGNTIYF. The chain links TRBV6-5 to TRBJ1-3; 8 bases agree with TRBD1. V shed 7 bases, J shed 4 bases, and the junction held 6 bases outside the gene matches. This CDR3 contains 14 residues. Germline CDR1 and CDR2: MNHEY and SVGAGI.

The CDR3 spells CASSLEWRNRDTEAFF. The CDR3, as DNA: TGCGCCAGCAGCTTGGAATGGCGGAACAGGGACACTGAAGCTTTCTTT. V and J are TRBV5-1 and TRBJ1-1; D is possibly TRBD1 (6 bases). Germline CDR1 SGHRS, CDR2 YFSETQ. The ends were cut back, 0 bases at V and 3 bases at J, with 15 bases in the middle. The CDR3 spans 16 residues.

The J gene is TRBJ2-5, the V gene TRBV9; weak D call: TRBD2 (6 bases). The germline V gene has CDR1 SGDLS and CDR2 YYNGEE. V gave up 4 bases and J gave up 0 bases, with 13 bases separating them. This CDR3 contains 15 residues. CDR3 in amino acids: CASSLRTGDQETQYF. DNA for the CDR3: TGTGCCAGCAGCCTACGGACGGGGGACCAAGAGACCCAGTACTTC. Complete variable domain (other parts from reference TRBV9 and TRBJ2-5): DSGVTQTPKHLITATGQRVTLRCSPRSGDLSVYWYQQSLDQGLQFLIQYYNGEERAKGNILERFSAQQFPDLHSELNLSSLELGDSALYFCASSLRTGDQETQYFGPGTRLLVL.

CDR3 amino acids: CAISARTTPETQYF. The CDR3 nucleotides are TGTGCCATCAGTGCTAGGACAACCCCGGAGACCCAGTACTTC. This sequence joins TRBV10-3 and TRBJ2-5; possible D gene TRBD1, 5 bases. The germline gives CDR1 ENHRY, CDR2 SYGVKD. Trimming cost V 4 bases and J 5 bases, with 14 bases left between them. There are 14 residues in the CDR3.

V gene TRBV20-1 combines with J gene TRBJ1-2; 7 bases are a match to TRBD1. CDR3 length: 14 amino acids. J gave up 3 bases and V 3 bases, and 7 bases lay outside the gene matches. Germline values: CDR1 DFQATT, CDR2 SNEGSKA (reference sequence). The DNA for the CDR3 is TGCAGTGCTAGTTCGGACAGGCGCGACTATGGCTACACCTTC. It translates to CSASSDRRDYGYTF.

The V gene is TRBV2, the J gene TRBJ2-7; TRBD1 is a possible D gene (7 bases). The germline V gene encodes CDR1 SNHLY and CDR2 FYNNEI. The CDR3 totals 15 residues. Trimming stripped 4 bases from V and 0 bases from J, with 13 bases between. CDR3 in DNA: TGTGCCAGCAGTGTGGAGGGGGCGAGCTCCTACGAGCAGTACTTC. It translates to CASSVEGASSYEQYF.

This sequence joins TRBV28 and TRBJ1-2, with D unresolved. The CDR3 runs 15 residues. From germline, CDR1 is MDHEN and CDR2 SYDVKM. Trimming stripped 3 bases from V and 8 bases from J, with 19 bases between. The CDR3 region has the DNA TGTGCCAGCAGTTTTGGCAACGCCGGGGTGAAGGGCTACACCTTC. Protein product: CASSFGNAGVKGYTF.

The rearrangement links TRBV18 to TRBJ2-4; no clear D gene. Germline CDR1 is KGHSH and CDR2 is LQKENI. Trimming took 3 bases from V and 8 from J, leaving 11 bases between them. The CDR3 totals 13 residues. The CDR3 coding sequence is TGTGCCAGCTCACCGTTGCTCGCGGACATTCAGTACTTC. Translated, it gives CASSPLLADIQYF.

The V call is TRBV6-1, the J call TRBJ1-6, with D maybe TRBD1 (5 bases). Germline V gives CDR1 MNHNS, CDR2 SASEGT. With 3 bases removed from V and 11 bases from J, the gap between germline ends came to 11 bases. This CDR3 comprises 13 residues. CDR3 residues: CASSEQGSTPLHF. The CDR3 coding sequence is TGTGCCAGCAGTGAGCAGGGCAGTACACCCCTCCACTTT.

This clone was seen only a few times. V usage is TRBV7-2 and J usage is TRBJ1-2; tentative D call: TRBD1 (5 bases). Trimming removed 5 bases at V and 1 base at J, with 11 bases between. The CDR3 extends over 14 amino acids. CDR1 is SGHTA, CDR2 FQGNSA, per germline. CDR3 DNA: TGTGCCAGCAGCCAGATACAGGATAACTATGGCTACACCTTC. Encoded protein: CASSQIQDNYGYTF.

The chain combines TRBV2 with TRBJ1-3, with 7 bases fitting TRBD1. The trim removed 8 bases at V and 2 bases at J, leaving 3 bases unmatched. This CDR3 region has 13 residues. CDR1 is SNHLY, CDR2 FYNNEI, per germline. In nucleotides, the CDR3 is TGTGCCAGCGGAGGGACAGCTGGAAACACCATATATTTT. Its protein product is CASGGTAGNTIYF.

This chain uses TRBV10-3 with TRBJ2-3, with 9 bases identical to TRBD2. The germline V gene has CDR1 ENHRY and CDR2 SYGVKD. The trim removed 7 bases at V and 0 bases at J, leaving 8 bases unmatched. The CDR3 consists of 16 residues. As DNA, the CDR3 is TGTGCCATCACCAACGGACTAGCGCCTAGCACAGATACGCAGTATTTT. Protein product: CAITNGLAPSTDTQYF.

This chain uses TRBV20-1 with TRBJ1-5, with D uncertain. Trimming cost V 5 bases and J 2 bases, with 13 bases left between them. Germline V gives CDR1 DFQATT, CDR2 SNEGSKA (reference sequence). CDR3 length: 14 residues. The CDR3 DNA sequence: TGCAGTGCTTGTGGGGAGGTGGGCAATCAGCCCCAGCATTTT. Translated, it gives CSACGEVGNQPQHF.

CDR3 in amino acids: CAIRGDGPYEQYF. The CDR3 DNA reads TGTGCCATCCGGGGGGACGGGCCCTACGAGCAGTACTTC. The chain has TRBV10-3 and TRBJ2-7; 7 bases fit TRBD2. This CDR3 has 13 amino acids. The V segment lost 8 bases and the J segment 2 bases; nucleotides outside the gene matches: 6. Looked up from germline, CDR1 is ENHRY and CDR2 is SYGVKD.

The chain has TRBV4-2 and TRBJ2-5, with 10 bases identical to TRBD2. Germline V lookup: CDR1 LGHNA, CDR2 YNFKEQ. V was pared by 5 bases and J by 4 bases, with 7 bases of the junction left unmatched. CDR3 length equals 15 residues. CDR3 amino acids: CASSEGTSARETQYF. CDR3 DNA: TGTGCCAGCAGCGAGGGGACTAGCGCCAGAGAGACCCAGTACTTC.

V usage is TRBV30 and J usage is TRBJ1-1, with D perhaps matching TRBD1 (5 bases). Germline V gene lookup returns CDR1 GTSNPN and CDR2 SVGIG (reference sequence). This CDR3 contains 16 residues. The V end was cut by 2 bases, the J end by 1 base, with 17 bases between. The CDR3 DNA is TGTGCCTGGAGTAACCCAGGAGGGACCTCGAACACTGAAGCTTTCTTT. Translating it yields CAWSNPGGTSNTEAFF.